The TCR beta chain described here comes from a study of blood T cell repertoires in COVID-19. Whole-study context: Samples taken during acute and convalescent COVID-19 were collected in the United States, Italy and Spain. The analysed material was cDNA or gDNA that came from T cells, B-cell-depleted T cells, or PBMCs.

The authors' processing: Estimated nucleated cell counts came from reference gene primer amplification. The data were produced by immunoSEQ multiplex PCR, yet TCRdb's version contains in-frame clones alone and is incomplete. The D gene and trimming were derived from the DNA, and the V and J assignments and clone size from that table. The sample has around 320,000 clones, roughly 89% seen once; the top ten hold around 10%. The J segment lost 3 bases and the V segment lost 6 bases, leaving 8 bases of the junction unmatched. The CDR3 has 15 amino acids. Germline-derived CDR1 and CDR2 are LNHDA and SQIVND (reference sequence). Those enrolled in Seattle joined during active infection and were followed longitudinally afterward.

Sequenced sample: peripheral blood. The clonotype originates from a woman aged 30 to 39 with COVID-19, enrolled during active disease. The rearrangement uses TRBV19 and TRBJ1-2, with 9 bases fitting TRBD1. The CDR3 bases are TGTGCCAGTAGCATGGGGACAGGGAGTGACTATGGCTACACCTTC. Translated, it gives CASSMGTGSDYGYTF.